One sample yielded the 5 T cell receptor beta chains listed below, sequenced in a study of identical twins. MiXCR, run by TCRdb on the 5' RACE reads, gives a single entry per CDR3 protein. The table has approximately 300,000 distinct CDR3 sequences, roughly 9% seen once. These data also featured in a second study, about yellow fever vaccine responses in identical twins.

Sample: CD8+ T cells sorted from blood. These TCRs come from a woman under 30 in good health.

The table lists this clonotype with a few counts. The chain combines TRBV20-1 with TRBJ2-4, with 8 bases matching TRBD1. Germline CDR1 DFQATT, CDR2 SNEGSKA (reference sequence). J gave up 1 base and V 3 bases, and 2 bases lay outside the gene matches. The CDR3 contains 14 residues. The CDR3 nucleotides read TGCAGTGCTAGCCGACAGGGGGCCAAAAACATTCAGTACTTC. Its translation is CSASRQGAKNIQYF.

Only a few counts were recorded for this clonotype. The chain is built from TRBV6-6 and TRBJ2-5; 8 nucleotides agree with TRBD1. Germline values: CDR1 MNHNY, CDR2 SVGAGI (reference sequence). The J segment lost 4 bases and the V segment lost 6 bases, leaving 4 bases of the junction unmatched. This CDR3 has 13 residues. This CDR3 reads CASSFGTGETQYF. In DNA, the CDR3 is TGTGCCAGCAGCTTCGGGACAGGAGAGACCCAGTACTTC.

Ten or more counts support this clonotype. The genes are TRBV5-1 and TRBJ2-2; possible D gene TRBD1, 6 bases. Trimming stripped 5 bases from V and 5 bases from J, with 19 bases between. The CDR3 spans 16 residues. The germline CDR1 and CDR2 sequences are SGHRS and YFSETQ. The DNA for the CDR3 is TGCGCCAGCAGTTCCCCCGGGACAACCTTAACCGGGGAGCTGTTTTTT. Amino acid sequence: CASSSPGTTLTGELFF.

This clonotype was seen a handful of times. The CDR3 DNA is TGTGCCAGCAGTGACCCGTCAGCCTCCAATGAGCAGTTCTTC. This encodes CASSDPSASNEQFF. The chain links TRBV6-1 to TRBJ2-1; D is ambiguous. Trimming took 3 bases from V and 6 from J, leaving 12 bases between them. This CDR3 comprises 14 residues. From germline, CDR1 is MNHNS and CDR2 SASEGT.

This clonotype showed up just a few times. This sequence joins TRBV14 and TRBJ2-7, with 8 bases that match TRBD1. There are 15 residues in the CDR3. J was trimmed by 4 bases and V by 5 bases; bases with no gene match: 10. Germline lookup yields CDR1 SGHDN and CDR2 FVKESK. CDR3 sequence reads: CASSFRTGLAYEQYF. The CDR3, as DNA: TGTGCCAGCAGCTTTCGGACAGGGCTCGCTTACGAGCAGTACTTC. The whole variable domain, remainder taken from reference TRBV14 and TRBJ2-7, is EAGVTQFPSHSVIEKGQTVTLRCDPISGHDNLYWYRRVMGKEIKFLLHFVKESKQDESGMPNNRFLAERTGGTYSTLKVQPAELEDSGVYFCASSFRTGLAYEQYFGPGTRLTVT.